The 30 T cell receptor beta chains given below trace back to one sample, sequenced in a study of T-cell memory formation after mild COVID-19. TCRdb reprocessed the 5' RACE reads via MiXCR and lists one record per CDR3 protein. Here the sample spans 430,000 or so distinct CDR3 sequences, about 23% being singletons. Material: PBMCs or a T cell subset sorted from them (not recorded which). The receptors were sampled from an adult woman who had mild COVID-19 (a few samples of this study predate the infection). Cell type and time point are not known.

CDR3 in amino acids: CASSLSGIEQYF. CDR3 bases: TGTGCCAGCAGCTTATCAGGGATCGAGCAGTACTTC. This chain links TRBV7-6 with TRBJ2-7; a possible D gene is TRBD1 (5 bases). From germline, CDR1 is SGHVS and CDR2 FNYEAQ. The V gene lost 2 bases and the J gene lost 6 bases, with 8 bases spanning the gap. The CDR3 is made up of 12 amino acids.

V is TRBV7-9 and J is TRBJ2-5; no reliable D call. The CDR3 totals 12 residues. Per germline, CDR1 SEHNR and CDR2 FQNEAQ (reference sequence). The V end was cut by 6 bases, the J end by 1 base, with 6 bases between. Here the CDR3 DNA reads TGTGCCAGCAGAGGGATCCAAGAGACCCAGTACTTC. It encodes CASRGIQETQYF.

The chain combines TRBV5-1 with TRBJ2-1, with D maybe TRBD2 (7 bases). This CDR3 spans 14 amino acids. The germline CDR1 and CDR2 sequences are SGHRS and YFSETQ. Trimming cost V 7 bases and J 5 bases, with 16 bases left between them. DNA of the CDR3: TGCGCCAGCTGGACGGGGGGCGGGGACAATGAGCAGTTCTTC. This translates into CASWTGGGDNEQFF.

V and J are TRBV7-9 and TRBJ2-1, with D hard to call. This CDR3 has 12 amino acids. The germline CDR1 and CDR2 sequences are SEHNR and FQNEAQ (reference sequence). V lost 5 bases and J 6 bases, leaving 8 bases between the germline ends. The CDR3 here is CASSAQSNEQFF. The CDR3 DNA is TGTGCCAGCAGCGCGCAGAGCAATGAGCAGTTCTTC.

This clonotype was counted between two and nine times. This chain joins TRBV6-2 or TRBV6-3 and TRBJ1-1; D possibly corresponds to TRBD1 (5 bases). The CDR3 spans 15 residues. The germline CDR1 and CDR2 sequences are MNHEY and SVGEGT. With 5 bases removed from V and 5 bases from J, the gap between germline ends came to 18 bases. CDR3 DNA sequence: TGTGCCAGCAGTCACCGGGGGGGGGTCGGAACTGAAGCTTTCTTT. Translating gives CASSHRGGVGTEAFF.

V gene TRBV3-1 combines with J gene TRBJ2-3; a possible D gene is TRBD1 (6 bases). CDR1 is LGHDT and CDR2 is YNNKEL in the germline V gene (reference sequence). V lost 4 bases and J lost 10, with 24 bases in between. This CDR3 spans 16 amino acids. The CDR3 region has the DNA TGTGCCAGCAGCCCTCACGTCGGGGACACCGTATTCGCGCAGTATTTT. It translates to CASSPHVGDTVFAQYF.

The chain links TRBV27 to TRBJ1-6; D not certain. V lost 8 bases and J lost 0, with 20 bases in between. Germline loops: CDR1 MNHEY, CDR2 SMNVEV (reference sequence). CDR3 length equals 18 residues. In DNA form, the CDR3 reads TGTGCCAGCTCCCCGAGGCCGACACCTTACTCCTATAATTCACCCCTCCACTTT. It translates to CASSPRPTPYSYNSPLHF.

Many counts were recorded for this clonotype. This chain uses TRBV3-1 with TRBJ2-1; no reliable D call. Trimming removed 0 bases from V and 1 base from J, with 10 bases in between. The CDR3 contains 16 residues. CDR1 and CDR2 (germline): LGHDT, YNNKEL (reference sequence). Here the CDR3 DNA reads TGTGCCAGCAGCCAAGATCTGAGCGCGTCCTACAATGAGCAGTTCTTC. Protein sequence: CASSQDLSASYNEQFF.

This rearrangement joins TRBV4-1 to TRBJ2-7; perhaps TRBD2 as D (5 bases). Trimming stripped 4 bases from V and 7 bases from J, with 11 bases between. The V gene's germline CDR1 is MGHRA and CDR2 YSYEKL. This CDR3 contains 12 residues. The CDR3 loop reads CASSRMGGEQYF. The DNA of the CDR3 is TGCGCCAGCAGCCGCATGGGCGGGGAGCAGTACTTC.

Only a few counts were recorded for this clonotype. This sequence joins TRBV5-1 and TRBJ2-3; 8 bases fit TRBD2. V shed 4 bases and J 6 bases; nucleotides not matched to a gene: 16. This CDR3 has 17 residues. Germline CDR1 SGHRS, CDR2 YFSETQ. CDR3 in amino acids: CASSRGWGLGNIDTQYF. Here the CDR3 DNA reads TGCGCCAGCAGCCGCGGGTGGGGACTAGGAAACATCGATACGCAGTATTTT. The complete variable domain, with remaining parts taken from reference TRBV5-1 and TRBJ2-3, reads KAGVTQTPRYLIKTRGQQVTLSCSPISGHRSVSWYQQTPGQGLQFLFEYFSETQRNKGNFPGRFSGRQFSNSRSEMNVSTLELGDSALYLCASSRGWGLGNIDTQYFGPGTRLTVL.

This clonotype was seen a few times. V gene TRBV20-1 combines with J gene TRBJ2-5; 10 nucleotides match TRBD2. CDR1 and CDR2 (germline): DFQATT, SNEGSKA (reference sequence). This CDR3 has 15 amino acids. V shed 0 bases and J 6 bases; nucleotides not matched to a gene: 7. The CDR3 sequence is CSARDHGLADKTQYF. CDR3 nucleotides: TGCAGTGCTAGAGACCACGGACTAGCGGATAAGACCCAGTACTTC.

This clonotype was found once. V is TRBV25-1 and J is TRBJ2-2; a weak D match, TRBD2 (6 bases). Trimming stripped 0 bases from V and 9 bases from J, with 17 bases between. CDR1 and CDR2 from the germline V gene are MGHDK and SYGVNS. This CDR3 is built from 16 residues. CDR3 DNA: TGTGCCAGCAGTGAATATTCGATCGTTAGGACTAGGGAGCTGTTTTTT. Protein product: CASSEYSIVRTRELFF.

This chain joins TRBV5-1 and TRBJ2-1; perhaps TRBD2 as D (5 bases). The germline V gene has CDR1 SGHRS and CDR2 YFSETQ. This CDR3 region has 14 residues. Trimming removed 4 bases at V and 12 bases at J, with 20 bases between. The CDR3 protein is CASSPIPEVLMQFF. As DNA, the CDR3 is TGCGCCAGCAGCCCCATCCCGGAGGTCCTCATGCAGTTCTTC.

This clonotype was counted a few times. This chain connects TRBV10-3 to TRBJ2-1; D unclear. CDR1 is ENHRY and CDR2 is SYGVKD in the germline V gene. V was pared by 4 bases and J by 6 bases, with 4 bases between. The CDR3 length is 11 residues. CDR3 DNA: TGTGCCATCAGTGCTTCCAATGAGCAGTTCTTC. Its translation: CAISASNEQFF.

This clonotype was counted a few times. This rearrangement joins TRBV7-9 to TRBJ2-1; TRBD2 aligns across 7 bases. The germline gives CDR1 SEHNR, CDR2 FQNEAQ (reference sequence). The CDR3 is made up of 17 amino acids. The V gene end was trimmed by 5 bases and the J gene end by 5 bases; junction bases not matched to a gene: 15. The DNA for the CDR3 is TGTGCCAGCAGCGCCCAGGGAGGGCGTAGCCCCCACAATGAGCAGTTCTTC. This translates into CASSAQGGRSPHNEQFF.

The CDR3 DNA follows: TGTGCCACCAGTGACAATAGCGGGGGGGTCTACAATGAGCAGTTCTTC. Translating it yields CATSDNSGGVYNEQFF. V usage is TRBV24-1 and J usage is TRBJ2-1; TRBD2 aligns across 11 bases. This CDR3 is built from 16 residues. CDR1 and CDR2 from the germline V gene are KGHDR and SFDVKD. V lost 4 bases and J lost 3; bases outside the gene matches: 4.

This clonotype has more than one count but fewer than ten. The V call is TRBV11-2, the J call TRBJ2-3; D possibly matches TRBD1 or TRBD2 (5 bases each). This CDR3 has 15 amino acids. Deletions cut 0 bases from V and 0 bases from J, with 7 bases between. The V gene's germline CDR1 is SGHAT and CDR2 FQNNGV. The CDR3 sequence is CASSLEGPSTDTQYF. The CDR3 coding sequence is TGTGCCAGCAGCTTAGAGGGACCGAGCACAGATACGCAGTATTTT.

V is TRBV6-5 and J is TRBJ2-2, with D hard to call. The CDR3 has 15 amino acids. V was cut by 2 bases and J by 6 bases, with 13 bases left in between. Germline V gene sequence: CDR1 MNHEY, CDR2 SVGAGI. For the CDR3, the DNA is TGTGCCAGCAGTTACATTGTCCGGAGCGCCGGGGAGCTGTTTTTT. It translates to CASSYIVRSAGELFF.

A few counts support this clonotype. This sequence joins TRBV6-5 and TRBJ1-2; 7 bases align to TRBD1. Germline V gene sequence: CDR1 MNHEY, CDR2 SVGAGI. V was clipped by 0 bases and J by 6 bases; unmatched bases: 7. This CDR3 has 15 amino acids. The CDR3: CASSYSRQGMNGYTF. The CDR3 DNA reads TGTGCCAGCAGTTACTCCCGACAGGGTATGAATGGCTACACCTTC.

The chain is built from TRBV2 and TRBJ2-7; the D gene could be TRBD1 or TRBD2 (5 bases each). V was clipped by 6 bases and J by 0 bases, with 12 bases between them. The V gene's germline CDR1 is SNHLY and CDR2 FYNNEI. The CDR3 runs 14 residues. This CDR3 is CASRTGQRSYEQYF. The CDR3 nucleotides read TGTGCCAGCAGGACGGGGCAGCGCTCCTACGAGCAGTACTTC.

This clonotype was detected a few times. This sequence joins TRBV6-2 or TRBV6-3 and TRBJ2-7; TRBD2 aligns across 11 bases. CDR3 size: 16 residues. CDR1 MNHEY and CDR2 SVGEGT come from the germline V gene. The trim removed 4 bases at V and 3 bases at J, leaving 8 bases unmatched. The CDR3 region has the DNA TGTGCCAGCAGTTCGAGACTAGCGGGGAAATACTACGAGCAGTACTTC. Residues: CASSSRLAGKYYEQYF.

The chain uses TRBV12-3 or TRBV12-4 and TRBJ2-3, with 11 bases that match TRBD2. Trimming cost V 10 bases and J 3 bases; bases outside gene matches: 9. CDR3 size: 15 residues. CDR3 residues: CAIALAGGHTDTQYF. In DNA, the CDR3 is TGTGCCATCGCCCTAGCGGGGGGCCATACAGATACGCAGTATTTT.

This clonotype occurred many times. This chain joins TRBV7-9 and TRBJ1-2, with a tentative D call TRBD1 (6 bases). The V gene lost 4 bases and the J gene lost 1 base, with 13 bases spanning the gap. The CDR3 spans 15 residues. Germline CDR1 and CDR2: SEHNR and FQNEAQ (reference sequence). The CDR3 spells CASSSVGRGNYGYTF. As DNA, the CDR3 is TGTGCCAGCAGCTCGGTCGGCAGGGGTAACTATGGCTACACCTTC.

V gene TRBV5-1 combines with J gene TRBJ2-5, with 11 positions matching TRBD1. Germline V lookup: CDR1 SGHRS, CDR2 YFSETQ. The CDR3 extends over 17 amino acids. The V gene end was trimmed by 0 bases and the J gene end by 4 bases; junction bases not matched to a gene: 8. The chain's CDR3 is CASSLVSGTGGGETQYF. CDR3 DNA sequence: TGCGCCAGCAGCTTGGTCTCCGGGACAGGGGGAGGAGAGACCCAGTACTTC.

The CDR3 sequence: CASTDREGDTQYF. Written as DNA, the CDR3 is TGTGCCAGTACGGACAGGGAAGGAGATACGCAGTATTTT. The chain has TRBV19 and TRBJ2-3; 8 positions match TRBD1. Germline V gives CDR1 LNHDA, CDR2 SQIVND (reference sequence). Trimming removed 7 bases from V and 5 bases from J; junction bases left unmatched: 5. The CDR3 extends over 13 amino acids.

This chain joins TRBV20-1 and TRBJ2-1; no reliable D call. Germline loops: CDR1 DFQATT, CDR2 SNEGSKA (reference sequence). The ends were cut back, 1 base at V and 9 bases at J, with 7 bases in the middle. This CDR3 has 11 amino acids. The CDR3 sequence is CSARGLTEQFF. The CDR3, as DNA: TGCAGTGCTAGAGGACTGACTGAGCAGTTCTTC.

CDR3 sequence reads: CASSQGLARGSYNEQFF. CDR3 nucleotides: TGTGCCAGCAGCCAAGGCCTAGCGCGAGGCTCCTACAATGAGCAGTTCTTC. The chain joins TRBV4-2 to TRBJ2-1; possible D gene TRBD2, 6 bases. V dropped 1 base and J dropped 0 bases, with 13 bases sitting between them. CDR3 length equals 17 residues. CDR1 LGHNA and CDR2 YNFKEQ come from the germline V gene.

This rearrangement joins TRBV2 to TRBJ2-2; D might be TRBD1 (6 bases). Trimming stripped 2 bases from V and 2 bases from J, with 12 bases between. The CDR3 contains 16 residues. Per germline, CDR1 SNHLY and CDR2 FYNNEI. CDR3 in amino acids: CASSERGQTNTGELFF. CDR3 in DNA: TGTGCCAGCAGTGAACGAGGACAGACCAACACCGGGGAGCTGTTTTTT.

This clonotype has only a few counts. This chain joins TRBV12-3 or TRBV12-4 and TRBJ2-1; TRBD2 matches 10 bases. Unmatched junction bases numbered 10, after V lost 5 bases and J lost 3 bases. There are 17 residues in the CDR3. The CDR3: CASSPRTSGGNYNEQFF. DNA for the CDR3: TGTGCCAGCAGTCCCCGGACTAGCGGAGGAAACTACAATGAGCAGTTCTTC.

This clonotype showed up many times. CDR3 in DNA: TGTGCCAGCGACTCTGGGAGGATGAACACTGAAGCTTTCTTT. It codes for CASDSGRMNTEAFF. The chain employs TRBV7-2 and TRBJ1-1; no clear D gene. The CDR3 is 14 amino acids. Per the germline V gene, CDR1 is SGHTA and CDR2 is FQGNSA. V was trimmed by 8 bases and J by 0 bases, leaving 13 bases between them.